This T cell receptor (beta chain) was captured by sequencing in a study of T-cell reconstitution after alpha-beta-depleted transplantation in children. There are 15 residues in the CDR3. Germline CDR1 SGHRS, CDR2 YFSETQ. Trimming took 2 bases from V and 3 from J, leaving 13 bases between them. Study conclusions and caveats: Surviving recipient T cells and thymic progenitors produced the high day-60 TCRbeta diversity seen in some patients. Reportedly, only several hundred clones from non-depleted graft cells drove alpha-beta T-cell counts at about two months. T-cell counts and diversity were attributed mostly to newly produced T cells one year after transplant.

TCRbeta library preparation incorporated unique molecular identifiers. TCRdb ran MiXCR on the PCR reads and lists one entry per CDR3 protein. Of fewer than 1 million distinct CDR3 sequences listed, approximately 15% are singletons. This clonotype came up a few times. The target antigen is unknown. V gene TRBV5-1 combines with J gene TRBJ2-3; D ambiguous. The sequencing here drew on PBMCs, mostly from graft donor cells, taken 360 days after TCRalphabeta/CD19-depleted stem cell transplant. The TCR comes from a male patient under 18 who had a stem cell transplant for acute lymphoblastic leukemia, so the T cells may come from the graft donor. CDR3 nucleotides: TGCGCCAGCAGCTTCGACCCATCTGGGACAGATACGCAGTATTTT. This translates into CASSFDPSGTDTQYF.